The present T cell receptor beta chain was sequenced within a study of identical twins. Template switching added a universal primer site, and cDNA bore unique molecular identifiers. TCRdb itself ran the 5' RACE reads through MiXCR, one entry per CDR3 protein. The sample contains about 390,000 distinct CDR3 sequences, roughly 9% of which appear only once. All donors comprised healthy Caucasians. Findings and caveats of the study: Cord blood beta clonotypes that were abundant carried fewer insertions, and memory repertoires showed no such trend.

A few counts support this clonotype. The target antigen is unknown. Sequenced input: naive T cells sorted from blood. The TCR sequence derives from a woman in her fifties or sixties in good health.

CDR3 sequence (DNA): TGTGCCAGCAGCACCCCCCCTGAAGCTTTCTTT. Amino acid sequence: CASSTPPEAFF. The V and J genes are TRBV7-9 and TRBJ1-1; D gene ambiguous. The germline CDR1 and CDR2 sequences are SEHNR and FQNEAQ (reference sequence). Trimming removed 5 bases from V and 6 bases from J, with 7 bases in between. CDR3 length: 11 residues. The entire variable domain, with the rest obtained from reference TRBV7-9 and TRBJ1-1, is as follows: DTGVSQNPRHKITKRGQNVTFRCDPISEHNRLYWYRQTLGQGPEFLTYFQNEAQLEKSRLLSDRFSAERPKGSFSTLEIQRTEQGDSAMYLCASSTPPEAFFGQGTRLTVV.